These 30 T cell receptor beta chains were sequenced from one sample in a study of tumor-infiltrating lymphocytes in primary liver carcinoma. Co-extracted RNA and DNA came from roughly 20-30 mg of unsorted bulk tissue. Researchers generated TCR beta cDNA from approximately 500 ng of total RNA, relying on a constant-region primer. It was through three nested multiplex PCR rounds of slightly modified ARM-PCR that TCR beta libraries arose. Primers for the first two PCR rounds were TRBV1-TRBV30 forward primers and a C-beta reverse primer (about 9 cycles per round). MiXCR was run by TCRdb on the multiplex PCR reads, yielding one entry per CDR3 protein. The sample has about 20,000 distinct CDR3 sequences, 60% to 85% seen once; the top ten hold about two fifths. Sequencing was carried out using liver tumor tissue from sampling region 4. Subset in this sample: tumor region T4, right-lateral pole. The receptors shown here come from a woman aged 25 to 39 with primary liver carcinoma and hepatitis B virus infection.

As for this clonotype: The junction and the germline gene differ at one end; a read error may be behind it. V usage is TRBV6-5 and J usage is TRBJ2-2, with D perhaps assigned TRBD1 or TRBD2 (6 bases each). Germline V gene lookup returns CDR1 MNHEY and CDR2 SVGAGI. This CDR3 is 18 amino acids long. CDR3 sequence reads: CASSCFPGVGSGIGKLFF. CDR3 nucleotides: TGTGCCAGCAGTTGCTTCCCAGGGGTCGGGAGCGGCATCGGGAAGCTGTTTTTT.

About this clonotype itself: The junction and the germline gene differ at one end; a read error may be behind it. V usage is TRBV6-1 and J usage is TRBJ1-2; D remains ambiguous. CDR1 and CDR2 (germline): MNHNS, SASEGT. The CDR3 has 18 amino acids. The CDR3, as DNA: TGCACCAGCAGTGAACGGTTCCTGGTCCTTAGATCTAACTATGGCTACATCTTC. It yields the protein CTSSERFLVLRSNYGYIF.

About this clonotype: At one end the junction does not follow the germline gene, possibly because of a read error. The chain employs TRBV11-2 and TRBJ2-3; 9 bases agree with TRBD1. This CDR3 is built from 17 residues. Germline-derived CDR1 and CDR2 are SGHAT and FQNNGV. DNA for the CDR3: TGTGGTAGCAGCTTAGGGGGACAGGGATTTTTCAAAGATACACAGTATTTT. Its protein product is CGSSLGGQGFFKDTQYF.

With regard to this clonotype: It is likely a read error, because the conserved phenylalanine at the end of the CDR3 is missing. The rearrangement joins TRBV6-2 or TRBV6-3 to TRBJ2-7; 10 bases are shared with TRBD2. CDR1 and CDR2 (germline): MNHEY, SVGEGT. The length of the CDR3 is 15 residues. CDR3 sequence reads: CVSSQLAGGLYEQYL. CDR3 nucleotides: TGTGTCAGCAGTCAGTTAGCGGGAGGACTTTACGAGCAGTACCTC.

The chain is built from TRBV11-2 and TRBJ2-7; D perhaps matches TRBD2 (6 bases). Trimming took 3 bases from V and 4 from J, leaving 22 bases between them. This CDR3 comprises 17 residues. Germline V gives CDR1 SGHAT, CDR2 FQNNGV. CDR3 bases: TGTGCCAGCAGCTTGGGAGGTACATCTCTGAGCTCTTACGAGCAGTACTTC. The encoded protein is CASSLGGTSLSSYEQYF.

The chain recombines TRBV6-6 with TRBJ1-2; 7 nucleotides agree with TRBD1. Per the germline V gene, CDR1 is MNHNY and CDR2 is SVGAGI (reference sequence). V gave up 7 bases and J gave up 6 bases; unmatched junction bases: 5. The CDR3 contains 12 residues. The CDR3 DNA follows: TGTGCCAGCACCCAAACAGGGGATGGCTACACCTTC. It specifies CASTQTGDGYTF.

As for this clonotype: The junction differs from germline at one of its ends, possibly a read error. V and J are TRBV6-1 and TRBJ1-2, with D uncertain. Germline CDR1 and CDR2: MNHNS and SASEGT. This CDR3 comprises 18 residues. The CDR3 is CVSSERFLVLRSKYSYTF. The CDR3 DNA sequence: TGTGTCAGCAGTGAACGGTTCCTGGTCCTTAGATCTAAATATAGCTACACCTTC.

As concerns this clonotype: This CDR3 is missing its conserved last phenylalanine or tryptophan, likely due to a read error. V and J are TRBV4-3 and TRBJ2-2; TRBD2 agrees at 13 bases. The CDR3 length is 19 residues. Looked up from germline, CDR1 is LGHNA and CDR2 is YSLEER. The CDR3 loop reads CAGSILAGGPRSNTGELFS. The DNA of the CDR3 is TGCGCCGGCAGCATACTAGCGGGAGGGCCCCGTTCGAACACCGGGGAGCTGTTTTCT.

This clonotype was seen just once. A junction boundary mismatches the germline segment, possibly from a read error. This chain joins TRBV4-3 and TRBJ2-3; D is ambiguous. Germline V CDR1 and CDR2: LGHNA, YSLEER. This CDR3 region has 18 residues. As DNA, the CDR3 is TGCGCCAACAGCCAGTCGGTATGGCTGGGTGATCCCGATGATGCGCAGTATTTT. It translates to CANSQSVWLGDPDDAQYF.

V and J are TRBV24-1 and TRBJ1-4; the match to TRBD1 covers 8 bases. With 5 bases clipped from V and 5 bases from J, the junction kept 9 bases outside the gene matches. This CDR3 comprises 16 residues. The germline gives CDR1 KGHDR, CDR2 SFDVKD. As DNA, the CDR3 is TGTGCCACCAGTGGTTCCAAAACAGGGGGAAATGAAAAACTGTTTTTT. It yields the protein CATSGSKTGGNEKLFF.

Remarks on this clonotype: Without the conserved terminal phenylalanine or tryptophan, this CDR3 likely stems from a read error. No DNA is shown, since the ends of the CDR3 on it are uncertain; the CDR3 is the one TCRdb lists. V usage is TRBV4-3 and J usage is TRBJ2-7; the table's D call, TRBD1, was not checked against the DNA. The CDR3 is 15 residues long, ends included. The germline gives CDR1 LGHNA, CDR2 YSLEER. Here the CDR3 reads CASSQDRWTGRERNL.

The V call is TRBV10-3, the J call TRBJ1-4; no clear D gene. This CDR3 is 14 amino acids long. Trimming left V 3 bases short and J 10 bases short, with 15 bases between. Germline V lookup: CDR1 ENHRY, CDR2 SYGVKD. This chain's CDR3 is CAISELVTRGKLFF. In nucleotides, the CDR3 is TGTGCCATCAGTGAACTCGTGACGCGGGGAAAACTGTTTTTT.

Of note for this clonotype: Its ends do not fully match the called genes, so a read error is possible. The chain couples TRBV5-4 to TRBJ2-3; D unclear. The CDR3 consists of 17 residues. In germline, CDR1 is SGHNT, CDR2 YYREEE (reference sequence). The CDR3 sequence is CASSVGGRPPPTDTHYF. The CDR3 bases are TGTGCTAGCAGTGTAGGCGGACGCCCTCCACCCACAGATACGCACTATTTT.

As to this clonotype: Compared with germline, one end of the junction differs, possibly owing to a read error. The V call is TRBV4-3, the J call TRBJ2-1, with a tentative D call TRBD2 (6 bases). CDR3 size: 16 residues. Germline values: CDR1 LGHNA, CDR2 YSLEER. CDR3 protein: CAGSQDAGSSYNEQFF. The CDR3 region has the DNA TGTGCCGGCAGCCAAGATGCGGGAAGCTCCTACAACGAGCAGTTCTTC.

The rearrangement links TRBV10-3 to TRBJ2-5; no reliable D call. This CDR3 is built from 15 residues. Germline lookup yields CDR1 ENHRY and CDR2 SYGVKD. The CDR3 DNA sequence: TGTGCTAACTGTGAGTCGGCTACCAGACAAGAGACCCAGTACTTC. Protein sequence: CANCESATRQETQYF.

This clonotype has at least ten counts. The chain employs TRBV12-3 or TRBV12-4 and TRBJ2-1; TRBD2 agrees at 13 bases. CDR3 length: 14 amino acids. V lost 7 bases and J lost 10; bases outside the gene matches: 7. CDR3 in amino acids: CASTLPLAGGEQFF. CDR3 nucleotide sequence: TGTGCCAGCACCCTACCACTAGCGGGAGGGGAGCAGTTCTTC.

The rearrangement uses TRBV6-5 and TRBJ1-2; 8 nucleotides match TRBD1. There are 14 residues in the CDR3. CDR1 and CDR2 from the germline V gene are MNHEY and SVGAGI. The CDR3 sequence is CPNSYNGQGSGYTF. In nucleotides, the CDR3 is TGTCCCAACAGTTACAACGGACAGGGCAGCGGCTACACCTTC.

This chain uses TRBV4-2 with TRBJ1-1, with D possibly being TRBD1 (5 bases). The CDR3 contains 16 residues. The germline CDR1 and CDR2 sequences are LGHNA and YNFKEQ. V was cut by 4 bases and J by 5 bases, with 20 bases left in between. The CDR3, as DNA: TGTGCCAGCAGCCCTGTCGAGGGGAGAGGGAGGACTGAAGCTTTCTTT. Residues: CASSPVEGRGRTEAFF.

For this clonotype: The conserved closing phenylalanine or tryptophan is absent in this CDR3, likely reflecting a read error. The CDR3 DNA reads TGTGCCAGCAGTTACAAGGACAACAGCTCCTACAAGCAGTACTCC. It is translated as CASSYKDNSSYKQYS. The chain combines TRBV6-5 with TRBJ2-7; D is perhaps TRBD1 (5 bases). CDR3 size: 15 residues. CDR1 is MNHEY and CDR2 is SVGAGI in the germline V gene.

The table lists this clonotype with many counts. The chain is built from TRBV11-1 and TRBJ2-3, with 9 bases that match TRBD2. The V gene end was trimmed by 5 bases and the J gene end by 3 bases; junction bases not matched to a gene: 9. The CDR3 consists of 16 residues. The germline CDR1 and CDR2 sequences are SGHAT and FQDESV (reference sequence). CDR3: CASSLGTSTQTDTQYF. The CDR3 DNA is TGTGCCAGCAGCCTCGGGACTAGCACACAAACAGATACGCAGTATTTT.

To note about this clonotype: A read error may account for a junction end that differs from germline. The chain couples TRBV11-2 to TRBJ1-1; TRBD1 aligns across 10 bases. CDR1 SGHAT and CDR2 FQNNGV come from the germline V gene. The CDR3 runs to 20 residues. The CDR3 loop is CASSARDRGRKRWSTTEAFF. The CDR3, as DNA: TGTGCCAGCAGCGCTCGTGACAGGGGGCGTAAGAGGTGGAGTACCACTGAAGCCTTCTTT.

As for this clonotype: A read error may produce the germline difference seen at one junction end. This CDR3 is CSAASGVSSNEQFF. DNA for the CDR3: TGTAGCGCCGCATCAGGAGTAAGTTCCAATGAGCAGTTCTTC. V gene TRBV29-1 combines with J gene TRBJ2-1; a weak D match, TRBD2 (5 bases). Germline V gives CDR1 SQVTM, CDR2 ANQGSEA. The CDR3 covers 14 residues.

This chain joins TRBV7-3 and TRBJ2-5, with D possibly TRBD2 on 6 matching bases. The CDR3 totals 15 residues. V was trimmed by 7 bases and J by 3 bases, leaving 18 bases between them. Per germline, CDR1 SGHTA and CDR2 FQGTGA. CDR3 sequence: CASNSTSWSKETQYF. In nucleotides, the CDR3 is TGTGCCAGCAACTCAACTAGCTGGAGTAAAGAGACCCAGTACTTC.

This clonotype showed up just once. An end of the junction differs from the germline gene, which may be a read error. The chain employs TRBV4-3 and TRBJ2-1; D might be TRBD2 (6 bases). Germline CDR1 is LGHNA and CDR2 is YSLEER. This CDR3 region has 16 residues. The chain's CDR3 is CAGSQDAGSSYIEQFF. DNA of the CDR3: TGCGCCGGCAGCCAAGATGCGGGAAGCTCCTACATCGAGCAGTTCTTC.

About this clonotype: The missing conserved phenylalanine or tryptophan at the end of this CDR3 makes a read error likely. Because the CDR3's place on the DNA is in doubt, the DNA is left out and the CDR3 is given as listed by TCRdb. The rearrangement uses TRBV6-2 or TRBV6-3 and TRBJ2-7. The CDR3 is 12 residues long, counting both termini. Germline assignment: CDR1 MNHEY and CDR2 SVGEGT. This CDR3 is CAGSYSTYEQYL.

As concerns this clonotype: Likely a read error: the CDR3 ends without its conserved phenylalanine or tryptophan. The CDR3 coding sequence is TGTGCCAGCAGTGAAACCCTTTCCGGGGGCGCCGCGAACACCGGAGAGCTGTTTTCT. Protein product: CASSETLSGGAANTGELFS. The gene calls are TRBV6-1 and TRBJ2-2; D may be TRBD1 or TRBD2 (6 bases each). CDR1 MNHNS and CDR2 SASEGT come from the germline V gene. The CDR3 extends over 19 amino acids.

On this clonotype itself: At one of its ends the junction is not consistent with the germline gene, which may arise from a read error. The chain couples TRBV6-1 to TRBJ1-2; D remains unclear. Germline V gene lookup returns CDR1 MNHNS and CDR2 SASEGT. The CDR3 spans 18 residues. CDR3 sequence reads: CASSEGFLVLRSNYGYTF. CDR3 bases: TGTGCCAGCAGTGAAGGGTTCCTGGTCCTTAGATCTAACTACGGCTACACATTC.

The chain couples TRBV29-1 to TRBJ2-1; TRBD1 matches at 7 bases. V lost 7 bases, J lost 8 bases, and 14 bases stayed unmatched. This CDR3 is 14 amino acids long. Germline CDR1 SQVTM, CDR2 ANQGSEA. CDR3 bases: TGCAGCGGAATGCCGGGACAGATGGTGGATGAGCAGTTCTTC. Its translation: CSGMPGQMVDEQFF.

In regard to this clonotype: At one end the junction does not follow the germline gene, possibly because of a read error. V and J are TRBV7-9 and TRBJ2-3, with TRBD2 matching over 7 bases. This CDR3 comprises 16 residues. Looked up from germline, CDR1 is SEHNR and CDR2 is FQNEAQ (reference sequence). CDR3 nucleotide sequence: TGTGCCAGCAGCCTATTACCAGCGGGAACCACAGATATGCAGTATTTT. Encoded protein: CASSLLPAGTTDMQYF.

This clonotype has only a few counts. The chain links TRBV12-3 or TRBV12-4 to TRBJ2-5; TRBD1 or TRBD2 may be the D gene (5 bases each). V was pared by 5 bases and J by 5 bases, with 21 bases between. There are 16 residues in the CDR3. CDR3 DNA sequence: TGTGCCAGCAGTCTAGGTCCATGGGGGTCGGTGGAGACCCAGTACTTC. Amino acids: CASSLGPWGSVETQYF.